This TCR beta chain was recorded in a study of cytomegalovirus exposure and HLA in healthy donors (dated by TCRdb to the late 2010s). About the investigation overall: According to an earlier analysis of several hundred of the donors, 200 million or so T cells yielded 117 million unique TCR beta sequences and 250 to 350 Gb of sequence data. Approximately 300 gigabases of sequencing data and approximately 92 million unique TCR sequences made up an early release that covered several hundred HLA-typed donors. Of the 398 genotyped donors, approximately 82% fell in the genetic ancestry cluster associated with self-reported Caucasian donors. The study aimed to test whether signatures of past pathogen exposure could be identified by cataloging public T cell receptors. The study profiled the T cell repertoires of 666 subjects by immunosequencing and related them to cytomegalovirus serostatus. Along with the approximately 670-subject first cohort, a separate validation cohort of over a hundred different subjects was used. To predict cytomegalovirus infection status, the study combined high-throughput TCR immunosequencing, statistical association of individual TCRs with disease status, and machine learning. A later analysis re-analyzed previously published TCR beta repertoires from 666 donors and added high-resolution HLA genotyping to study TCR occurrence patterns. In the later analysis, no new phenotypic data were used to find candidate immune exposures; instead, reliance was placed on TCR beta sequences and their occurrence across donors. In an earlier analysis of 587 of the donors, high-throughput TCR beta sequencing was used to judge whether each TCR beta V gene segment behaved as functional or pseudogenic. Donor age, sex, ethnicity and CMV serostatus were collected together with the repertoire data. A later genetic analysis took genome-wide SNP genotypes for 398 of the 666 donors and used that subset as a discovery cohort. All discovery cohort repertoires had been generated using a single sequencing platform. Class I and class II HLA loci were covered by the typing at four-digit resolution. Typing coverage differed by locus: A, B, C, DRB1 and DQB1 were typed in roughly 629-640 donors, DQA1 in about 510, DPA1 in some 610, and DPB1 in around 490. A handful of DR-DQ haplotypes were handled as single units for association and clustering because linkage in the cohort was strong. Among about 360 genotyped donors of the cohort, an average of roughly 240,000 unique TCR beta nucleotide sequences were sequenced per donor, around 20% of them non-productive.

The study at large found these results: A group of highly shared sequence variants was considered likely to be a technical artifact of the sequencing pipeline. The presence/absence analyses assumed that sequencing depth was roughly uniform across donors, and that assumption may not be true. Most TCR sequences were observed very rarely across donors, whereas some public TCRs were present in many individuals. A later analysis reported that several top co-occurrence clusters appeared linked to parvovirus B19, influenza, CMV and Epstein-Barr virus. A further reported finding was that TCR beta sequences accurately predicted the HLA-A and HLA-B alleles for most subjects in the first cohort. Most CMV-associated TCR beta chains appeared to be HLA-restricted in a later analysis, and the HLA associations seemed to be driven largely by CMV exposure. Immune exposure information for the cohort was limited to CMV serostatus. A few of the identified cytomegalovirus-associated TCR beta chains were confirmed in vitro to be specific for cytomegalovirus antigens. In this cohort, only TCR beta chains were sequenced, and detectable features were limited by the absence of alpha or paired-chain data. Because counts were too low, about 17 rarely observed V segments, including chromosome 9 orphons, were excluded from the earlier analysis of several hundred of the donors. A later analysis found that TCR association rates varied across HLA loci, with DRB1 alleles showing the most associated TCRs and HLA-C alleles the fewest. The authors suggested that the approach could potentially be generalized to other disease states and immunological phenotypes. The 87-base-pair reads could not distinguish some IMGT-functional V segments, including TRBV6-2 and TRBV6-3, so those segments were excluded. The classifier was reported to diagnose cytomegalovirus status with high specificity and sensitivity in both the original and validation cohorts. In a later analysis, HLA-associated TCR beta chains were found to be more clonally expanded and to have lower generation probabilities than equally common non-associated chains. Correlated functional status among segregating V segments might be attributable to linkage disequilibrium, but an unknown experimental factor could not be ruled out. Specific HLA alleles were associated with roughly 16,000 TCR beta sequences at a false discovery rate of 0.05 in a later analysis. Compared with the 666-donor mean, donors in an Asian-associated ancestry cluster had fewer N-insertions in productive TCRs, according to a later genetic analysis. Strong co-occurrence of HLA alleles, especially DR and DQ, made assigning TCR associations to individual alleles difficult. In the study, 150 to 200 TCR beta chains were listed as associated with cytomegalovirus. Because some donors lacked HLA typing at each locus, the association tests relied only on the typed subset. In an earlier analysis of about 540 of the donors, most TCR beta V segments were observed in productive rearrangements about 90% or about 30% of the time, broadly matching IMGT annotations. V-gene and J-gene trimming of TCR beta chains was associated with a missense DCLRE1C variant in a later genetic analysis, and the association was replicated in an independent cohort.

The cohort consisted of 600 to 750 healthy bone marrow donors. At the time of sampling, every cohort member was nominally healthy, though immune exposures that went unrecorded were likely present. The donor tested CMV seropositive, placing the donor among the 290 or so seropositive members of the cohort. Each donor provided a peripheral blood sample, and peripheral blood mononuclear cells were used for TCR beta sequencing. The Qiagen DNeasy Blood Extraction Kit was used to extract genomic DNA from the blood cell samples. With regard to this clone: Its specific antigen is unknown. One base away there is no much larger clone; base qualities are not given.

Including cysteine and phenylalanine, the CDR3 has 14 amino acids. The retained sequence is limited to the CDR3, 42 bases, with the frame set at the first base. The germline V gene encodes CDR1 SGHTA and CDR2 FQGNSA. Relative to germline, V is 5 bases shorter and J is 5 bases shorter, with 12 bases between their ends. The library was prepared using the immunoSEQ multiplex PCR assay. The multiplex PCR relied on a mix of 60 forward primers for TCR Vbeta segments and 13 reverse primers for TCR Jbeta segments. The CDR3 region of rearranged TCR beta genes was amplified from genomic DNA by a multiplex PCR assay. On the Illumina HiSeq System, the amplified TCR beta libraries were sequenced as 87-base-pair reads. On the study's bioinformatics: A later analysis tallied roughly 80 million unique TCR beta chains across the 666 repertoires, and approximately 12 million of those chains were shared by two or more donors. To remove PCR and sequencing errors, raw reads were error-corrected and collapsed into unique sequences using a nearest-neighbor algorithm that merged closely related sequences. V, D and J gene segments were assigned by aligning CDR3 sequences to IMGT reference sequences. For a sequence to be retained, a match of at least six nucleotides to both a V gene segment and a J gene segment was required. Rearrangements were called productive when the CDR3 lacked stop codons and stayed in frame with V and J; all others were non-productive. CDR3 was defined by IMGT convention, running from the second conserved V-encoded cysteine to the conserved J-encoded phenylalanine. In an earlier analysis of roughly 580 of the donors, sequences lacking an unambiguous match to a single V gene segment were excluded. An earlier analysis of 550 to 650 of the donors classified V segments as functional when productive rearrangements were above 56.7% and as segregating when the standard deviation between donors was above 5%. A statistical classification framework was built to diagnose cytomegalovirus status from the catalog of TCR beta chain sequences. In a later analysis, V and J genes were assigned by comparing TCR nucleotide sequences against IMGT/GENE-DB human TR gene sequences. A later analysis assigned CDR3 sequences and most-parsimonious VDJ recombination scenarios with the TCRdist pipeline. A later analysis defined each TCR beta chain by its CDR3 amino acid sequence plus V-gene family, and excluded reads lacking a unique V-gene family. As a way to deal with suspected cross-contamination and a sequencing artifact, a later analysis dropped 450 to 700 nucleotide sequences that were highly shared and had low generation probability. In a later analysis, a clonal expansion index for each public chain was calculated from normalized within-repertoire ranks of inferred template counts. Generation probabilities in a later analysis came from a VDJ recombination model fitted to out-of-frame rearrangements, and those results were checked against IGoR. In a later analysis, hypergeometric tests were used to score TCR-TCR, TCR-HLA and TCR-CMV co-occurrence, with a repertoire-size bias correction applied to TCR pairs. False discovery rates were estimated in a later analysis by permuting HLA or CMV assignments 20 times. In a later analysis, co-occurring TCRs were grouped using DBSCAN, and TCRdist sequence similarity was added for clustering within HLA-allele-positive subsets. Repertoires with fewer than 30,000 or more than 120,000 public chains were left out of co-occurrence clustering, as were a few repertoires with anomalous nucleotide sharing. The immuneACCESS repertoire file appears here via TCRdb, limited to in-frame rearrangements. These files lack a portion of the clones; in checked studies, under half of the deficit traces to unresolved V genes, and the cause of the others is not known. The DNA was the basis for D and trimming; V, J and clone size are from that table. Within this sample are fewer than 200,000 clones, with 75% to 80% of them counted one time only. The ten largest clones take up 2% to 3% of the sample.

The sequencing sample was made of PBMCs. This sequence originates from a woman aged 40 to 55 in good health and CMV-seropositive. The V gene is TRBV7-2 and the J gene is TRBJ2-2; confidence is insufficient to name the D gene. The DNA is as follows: TGTGCCAGCAGCCCTCCTCCGGTAACCGGGGAGCTGTTTTTT. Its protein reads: CASSPPPVTGELFF.